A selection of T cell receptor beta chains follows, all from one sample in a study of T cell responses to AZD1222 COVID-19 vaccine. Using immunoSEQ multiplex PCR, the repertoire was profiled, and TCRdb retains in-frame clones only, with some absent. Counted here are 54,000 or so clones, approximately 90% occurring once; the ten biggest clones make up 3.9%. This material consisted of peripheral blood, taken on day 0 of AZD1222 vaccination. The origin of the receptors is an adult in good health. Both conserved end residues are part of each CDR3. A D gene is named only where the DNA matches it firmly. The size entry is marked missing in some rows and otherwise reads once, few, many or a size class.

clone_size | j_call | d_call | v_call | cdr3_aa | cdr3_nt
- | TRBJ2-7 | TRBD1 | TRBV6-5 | CASSFSGGAGSSEQYF | TGTGCCAGCAGTTTCTCAGGGGGCGCGGGGTCTAGCGAGCAGTACTTC
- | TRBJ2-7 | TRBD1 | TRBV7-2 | CASSPDRVEQYF | TGTGCCAGCAGTCCAGACAGGGTCGAGCAGTACTTC
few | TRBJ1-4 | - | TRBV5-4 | CASSAGLNGEKLFF | TGTGCCAGCAGCGCCGGGTTAAATGGGGAAAAACTGTTTTTT
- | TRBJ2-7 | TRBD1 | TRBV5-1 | CASSPVGQGSSYEQYF | TGCGCCAGCAGCCCTGTGGGACAGGGTTCCTCCTACGAGCAGTACTTC
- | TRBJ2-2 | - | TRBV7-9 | CASSLRPGDTGELFF | TGTGCCAGCAGCCTTAGACCGGGGGACACCGGGGAGCTGTTTTTT
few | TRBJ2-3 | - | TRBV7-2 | CASSFDRSTDTQYF | TGTGCCAGCAGCTTTGACAGGAGCACAGATACGCAGTATTTT
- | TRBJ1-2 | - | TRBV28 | CASTAPGTNYGYTF | TGTGCCAGCACCGCCCCGGGCACCAACTATGGCTACACCTTC
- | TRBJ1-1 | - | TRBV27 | CASRPQQGLETEAFF | TGTGCCAGCAGACCCCAACAGGGTCTGGAAACTGAAGCTTTCTTT
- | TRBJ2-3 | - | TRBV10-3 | CAISDRSRFTDTQYF | TGTGCCATCAGTGACCGCTCGAGATTCACAGATACGCAGTATTTT
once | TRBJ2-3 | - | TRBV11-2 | CASSLGGGAPDTQYF | TGTGCCAGCAGCTTAGGTGGGGGGGCCCCCGATACGCAGTATTTT
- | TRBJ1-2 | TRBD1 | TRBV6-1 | CASSEGPSRGRDYGYTF | TGTGCCAGCAGTGAAGGGCCGTCGAGGGGGCGAGACTATGGCTACACCTTC
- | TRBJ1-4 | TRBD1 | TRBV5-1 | CASSSGTGPNEKLFF | TGCGCCAGCAGCTCGGGGACAGGACCGAATGAAAAACTGTTTTTT
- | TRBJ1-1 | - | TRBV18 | CASSPLAGAEAFF | TGTGCCAGCTCACCACTCGCCGGTGCTGAAGCTTTCTTT
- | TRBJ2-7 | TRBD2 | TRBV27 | CASRLTSGGSSEQYF | TGTGCCAGCAGGCTCACTAGCGGGGGCTCCAGCGAGCAGTACTTC
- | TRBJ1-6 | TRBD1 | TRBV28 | CASSQHRQGPGGSPLHF | TGTGCCAGCAGTCAACATCGACAGGGGCCGGGAGGGTCACCCCTCCACTTT
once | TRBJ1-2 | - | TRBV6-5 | CASRDSVGYTF | TGTGCCAGCAGGGACTCGGTCGGCTACACCTTC
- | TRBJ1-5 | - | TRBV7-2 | CASSYGVNQPQHF | TGTGCCAGCAGCTACGGGGTTAATCAGCCCCAGCATTTT
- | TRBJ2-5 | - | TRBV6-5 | CASSKPGLVDF | TGTGCCAGCAGCAAGCCGGGACTGGTTGACTTC
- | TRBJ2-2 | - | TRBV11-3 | CASSLGPRRARAGELFF | TGTGCCAGCAGCTTAGGACCCCGGAGGGCTCGGGCCGGGGAGCTGTTTTTT
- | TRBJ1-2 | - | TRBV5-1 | CASSPDGANYGYTF | TGCGCCAGCAGCCCGGATGGGGCTAACTATGGCTACACCTTC
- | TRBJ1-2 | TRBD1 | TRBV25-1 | CASSGITSRQGRGYTF | TGTGCCAGCAGTGGTATTACCTCGCGACAGGGCCGAGGCTACACCTTC
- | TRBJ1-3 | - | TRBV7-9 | CASSLQGWEDTIYF | TGTGCCAGCAGCCTACAGGGATGGGAGGACACCATATATTTT
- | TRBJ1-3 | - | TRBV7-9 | CASSFAGLSSGNTIYF | TGTGCCAGCAGCTTCGCAGGTCTCTCCTCTGGAAACACCATATATTTT
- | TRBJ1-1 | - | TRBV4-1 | CASSQAGTPMNTEAFF | TGCGCCAGCAGCCAAGCCGGGACTCCAATGAACACTGAAGCTTTCTTT
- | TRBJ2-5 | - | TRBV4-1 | CASSQGGGTETQYF | TGCGCCAGCAGCCAAGGGGGTGGCACGGAGACCCAGTACTTC
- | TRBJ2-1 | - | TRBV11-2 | CASSLGAYNEQFF | TGTGCCAGCAGCTTAGGGGCCTACAATGAGCAGTTCTTC
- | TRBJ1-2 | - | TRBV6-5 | CASSYLRADYGYTF | TGTGCCAGCAGCTACCTGCGGGCGGACTATGGCTACACCTTC
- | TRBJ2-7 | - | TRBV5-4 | CASSLLFGNGYGEQYF | TGTGCCAGCAGCTTGCTGTTCGGGAACGGATACGGAGAGCAGTACTTC
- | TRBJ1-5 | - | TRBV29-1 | CSVSTGLNQPQHF | TGCAGCGTTAGTACAGGCCTCAATCAGCCCCAGCATTTT
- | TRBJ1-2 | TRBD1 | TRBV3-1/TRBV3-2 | CASSQRTGVGYTF | TGTGCCAGCAGCCAAAGGACAGGGGTTGGCTACACCTTC
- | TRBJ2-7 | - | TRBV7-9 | CASSPDFGSIRTYEQYF | TGTGCCAGCAGCCCAGACTTTGGGTCAATTCGAACCTACGAGCAGTACTTC
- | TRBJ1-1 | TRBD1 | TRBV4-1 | CASSQDWGQGWNTEAFF | TGCGCCAGCAGCCAAGATTGGGGACAGGGGTGGAACACTGAAGCTTTCTTT
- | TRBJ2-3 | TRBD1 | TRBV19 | CASSRPIRDRGSDTQYF | TGTGCCAGTAGTAGGCCAATCCGGGACAGGGGATCGGATACGCAGTATTTT
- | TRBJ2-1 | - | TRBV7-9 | CASSLGAGNEQFF | TGTGCCAGCAGCTTAGGGGCCGGCAATGAGCAGTTCTTC
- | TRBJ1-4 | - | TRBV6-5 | CASSTGRNNEKLFF | TGTGCCAGCAGCACAGGGCGAAATAATGAAAAACTGTTTTTT
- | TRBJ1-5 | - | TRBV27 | CAGKGGRPQHF | TGTGCCGGCAAAGGGGGTCGGCCCCAGCATTTT
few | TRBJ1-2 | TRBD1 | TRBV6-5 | CASSARTGSNGYTF | TGTGCCAGCAGCGCCCGGACAGGGAGTAATGGCTACACCTTC
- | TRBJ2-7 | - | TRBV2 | CASARGGAYEQYF | TGTGCCAGCGCCCGAGGGGGGGCCTACGAGCAGTACTTC
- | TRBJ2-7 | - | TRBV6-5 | CASNPGRGRPYEQYF | TGTGCCAGCAACCCCGGCCGGGGGAGACCATACGAGCAGTACTTC
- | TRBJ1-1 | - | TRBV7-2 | CASSPLGASLDTEAFF | TGTGCCAGCAGCCCCCTCGGGGCGTCTCTGGACACTGAAGCTTTCTTT
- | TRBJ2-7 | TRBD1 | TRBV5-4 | CASSARPGTGGDEQYF | TGTGCCAGCAGCGCGCGACCCGGGACAGGGGGCGACGAGCAGTACTTC
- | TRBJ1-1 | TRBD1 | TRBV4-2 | CASGYRTGDSNTEAFF | TGTGCCAGCGGCTACAGGACAGGGGACTCGAACACTGAAGCTTTCTTT
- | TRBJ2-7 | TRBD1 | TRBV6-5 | CASSQIQGREQYF | TGTGCCAGCAGCCAGATACAGGGGCGGGAGCAGTACTTC
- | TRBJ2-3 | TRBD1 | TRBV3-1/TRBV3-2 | CASTKGQGVGTDTQYF | TGTGCCAGCACCAAAGGACAGGGGGTCGGCACAGATACGCAGTATTTT
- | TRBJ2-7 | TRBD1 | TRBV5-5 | CASSKDRVYEQYF | TGTGCCAGCAGCAAGGACAGGGTCTACGAGCAGTACTTC